Shown below are 18 T cell receptor beta chains from a single sample sequenced in a study of T cell responses to AZD1222 COVID-19 vaccine. Profiled with immunoSEQ multiplex PCR; TCRdb holds only in-frame clones, not every one. The data hold 85,000 to 110,000 clones, with about nine tenths observed a single time. The input for sequencing was peripheral blood, taken on day 0 of AZD1222 vaccination. The source is an adult in good health.

V gene TRBV19 combines with J gene TRBJ1-2; 7 positions match TRBD1. Losses at the gene ends were 9 bases for V and 3 bases for J; bases not matched to a gene: 7. This CDR3 region has 13 residues. Germline V gene sequence: CDR1 LNHDA, CDR2 SQIVND (reference sequence). The CDR3: CASSPGTDYGYTF. CDR3 in DNA: TGTGCCAGCTCCCCCGGGACAGACTATGGCTACACCTTC.

This clone is a singleton in its sample. CDR3 protein: CASSLPPGQGAFDRYTF. The DNA for the CDR3 is TGTGCCAGCAGTTTACCCCCGGGACAGGGGGCGTTTGATCGCTACACCTTC. This rearrangement joins TRBV28 to TRBJ1-2; 12 bases match TRBD1. The CDR3 runs 17 residues. Losses at the gene ends were 2 bases for V and 9 bases for J; bases not matched to a gene: 13. CDR1 is MDHEN and CDR2 is SYDVKM in the germline V gene.

This chain uses TRBV20-1 with TRBJ2-3, with a possible D match to TRBD2 (6 bases). Germline V gene sequence: CDR1 DFQATT, CDR2 SNEGSKA (reference sequence). There are 14 residues in the CDR3. V dropped 3 bases and J dropped 6 bases, with 16 bases sitting between them. This CDR3 reads CSASEAGTRDTQYF. Here the CDR3 DNA reads TGCAGTGCTAGTGAGGCGGGGACCCGGGATACGCAGTATTTT.

This clone is a singleton in its sample. The chain combines TRBV27 with TRBJ2-7, with TRBD1 matching over 7 bases. CDR1 is MNHEY, CDR2 SMNVEV, per germline (reference sequence). The CDR3 extends over 14 amino acids. V lost 2 bases, J lost 2 bases, and 3 bases stayed unmatched. CDR3 in amino acids: CASSLGDRTYEQYF. Here the CDR3 DNA reads TGTGCCAGCAGTTTAGGGGACAGAACCTACGAGCAGTACTTC.

The chain uses TRBV10-2 and TRBJ1-2; D may be TRBD1 (6 bases). The V gene lost 3 bases and the J gene lost 5 bases, with 22 bases spanning the gap. The germline gives CDR1 WSHSY, CDR2 SAAADI. The CDR3 is 17 residues long. In DNA form, the CDR3 reads TGCGCCAGCAGTGATATTTACGGAACAGGGTTAGGTTATGGCTACACCTTC. Its translation is CASSDIYGTGLGYGYTF.

This clone came up once. V and J are TRBV7-2 and TRBJ1-5; 7 bases map to TRBD1. Germline-derived CDR1 and CDR2 are SGHTA and FQGNSA. CDR3 size: 13 residues. V trimming: 3 bases; J trimming: 5 bases; junction bases outside the gene matches: 1. The CDR3 reads CASSFDRDQPQHF. In DNA, the CDR3 is TGTGCCAGCAGCTTCGACAGGGATCAGCCCCAGCATTTT.

The gene calls are TRBV6-2 or TRBV6-3 and TRBJ1-5, with D possibly matching TRBD1 (5 bases). V lost 6 bases, J lost 7 bases, and 16 bases lay in between. The CDR3 is 14 amino acids. CDR1 and CDR2 from the germline V gene are MNHEY and SVGEGT. The CDR3 sequence is CASSPPGGVQPQHF. CDR3 nucleotides: TGTGCCAGCAGCCCCCCGGGGGGGGTACAGCCCCAGCATTTT.

This clone appeared once. V gene TRBV7-9 combines with J gene TRBJ2-7; possible D gene TRBD1, 6 bases. The CDR3 loop spans 14 amino acids. V lost 9 bases to trimming and J lost 2 bases, with 17 bases between them. Germline CDR1 is SEHNR and CDR2 is FQNEAQ (reference sequence). The CDR3 bases are TGTGCCAGTCGAGGGGTCAGGGGCCCCTACGAGCAGTACTTC. It encodes CASRGVRGPYEQYF.

This chain joins TRBV7-8 and TRBJ2-7; the match to TRBD2 covers 8 bases. Germline CDR1 is SGHVS and CDR2 is FQNEAQ. V lost 1 base, J lost 9 bases, and 8 bases stayed unmatched. This CDR3 is built from 14 residues. The CDR3: CASSLVPRGGGQYF. In DNA form, the CDR3 reads TGTGCCAGCAGCTTAGTACCTCGGGGGGGTGGGCAGTACTTC. The variable domain in full, completed from reference TRBV7-8 and TRBJ2-7, reads GAGVSQSPRYKVAKRGQDVALRCDPISGHVSLFWYQQALGQGPEFLTYFQNEAQLDKSGLPSDRFFAERPEGSVSTLKIQRTQQEDSAVYLCASSLVPRGGGQYFGPGTRLTVT.

The chain recombines TRBV10-1 with TRBJ1-6; no clear D gene. CDR1 and CDR2 (germline): WNHNN, SYGVQD (reference sequence). V was clipped by 7 bases and J by 11 bases, with 6 bases between them. This CDR3 contains 10 residues. CDR3 loop: CASTEPPLHF. DNA for the CDR3: TGCGCCAGCACCGAGCCACCCCTCCACTTT.

This chain joins TRBV11-2 and TRBJ2-5; D is uncertain. V was shortened by 4 bases and J by 3 bases, with 9 bases between the two germline ends. This CDR3 region has 13 residues. From germline, CDR1 is SGHAT and CDR2 FQNNGV. The CDR3 reads CASSSRLEETQYF. CDR3 nucleotides: TGTGCCAGCAGCTCTAGGTTGGAAGAGACCCAGTACTTC.

V and J are TRBV6-5 and TRBJ1-2; D remains ambiguous. CDR1 MNHEY and CDR2 SVGAGI come from the germline V gene. The CDR3 runs 13 residues. Deletions cut 7 bases from V and 7 bases from J, with 16 bases between. The CDR3 loop is CASIMSPWGGYTF. In DNA, the CDR3 is TGTGCCAGCATCATGTCCCCCTGGGGTGGCTACACCTTC.

The rearrangement joins TRBV6-4 to TRBJ1-6, with 7 bases lining up with TRBD1. V lost 2 bases, J lost 10 bases, and 5 bases stayed unmatched. Germline V lookup: CDR1 MRHNA, CDR2 SNTAGT. CDR3 size: 14 residues. The CDR3 region is CASSDGTVASPLHF. The CDR3 DNA follows: TGTGCCAGCAGTGACGGGACAGTGGCGTCACCCCTCCACTTT.

Details on this clone: The same CDR3 also results from other DNA sequences found in this sample. This chain links TRBV28 with TRBJ2-7, with TRBD1 matching over 8 bases. The germline CDR1 and CDR2 sequences are MDHEN and SYDVKM. With V trimmed by 5 bases and J by 1 base, 4 bases remained unmatched. The CDR3 runs 14 residues. The CDR3 DNA follows: TGTGCCAGCAGTCTAGGGACAGGATCCTACGAGCAGTACTTC. Translated: CASSLGTGSYEQYF.

This chain joins TRBV5-1 and TRBJ2-2; no clear D. The germline V and J ends were trimmed by 5 bases and 7 bases, with 12 bases remaining between them. This CDR3 contains 13 residues. CDR1 is SGHRS and CDR2 is YFSETQ in the germline V gene. CDR3 sequence reads: CASRVERGGELFF. DNA of the CDR3: TGCGCCAGCAGGGTGGAGAGAGGCGGGGAGCTGTTTTTT.

This chain uses TRBV28 with TRBJ1-5; D gene uncertain. Between the trimmed V and J ends, which lost 10 bases and 2 bases, there was a span of 12 bases. In germline, CDR1 is MDHEN, CDR2 SYDVKM. The CDR3 has 13 residues. The CDR3 nucleotides are TGTGCCATACAATTGTACGGCAATCAGCCCCAGCATTTT. Protein product: CAIQLYGNQPQHF.

The chain has TRBV5-4 and TRBJ2-5; 10 bases are a match to TRBD2. The V segment lost 0 bases and the J segment 2 bases; nucleotides outside the gene matches: 4. This CDR3 spans 16 amino acids. CDR1 and CDR2 from the germline V gene are SGHNT and YYREEE (reference sequence). The CDR3 sequence: CASSLGTSGEQETQYF. The DNA for the CDR3 is TGTGCCAGCAGCTTGGGGACTAGCGGAGAGCAAGAGACCCAGTACTTC.

Only one count was recorded for this clone. The chain links TRBV2 to TRBJ1-5; D is perhaps TRBD1 (5 bases). V lost 6 bases to trimming and J lost 1 base, with 13 bases between them. CDR1 SNHLY and CDR2 FYNNEI come from the germline V gene. The length of the CDR3 is 15 residues. This CDR3 is CASSLERGSNQPQHF. CDR3 in DNA: TGTGCCAGCAGCCTAGAGAGGGGAAGCAATCAGCCCCAGCATTTT.